This T cell receptor (beta chain) emerged from a study of T cells after yellow fever vaccination. General study findings and limits: After the booster, 95% to 98% of CD4 and roughly nine tenths of CD8 primary-response clones were re-detected.

TCR cDNA, made by 5'RACE template switching, carried an added universal primer site and UMIs. TCRdb re-analysed the 5' RACE reads in MiXCR, keeping a single row per CDR3 protein. Seen here are 300,000 or so distinct CDR3 sequences, around 6.8% observed once, and the top ten hold over 15%. This clonotype was counted many times. Its antigen is not known. This CDR3 region has 13 residues. CDR1 SGHRS and CDR2 YFSETQ come from the germline V gene. Trimming stripped 4 bases from V and 7 bases from J, with 14 bases between. The TCR sequence derives from a man between 18 and 29 years old who received the YFV17D yellow fever vaccine. V usage is TRBV5-1 and J usage is TRBJ1-2; D is unclear. Sequences were derived from PBMCs, sampled 45 days after the first yellow fever vaccination. The CDR3 spells CASSPPQSGGYTF. The CDR3, as DNA: TGCGCCAGCAGCCCACCTCAGTCGGGTGGCTACACCTTC.